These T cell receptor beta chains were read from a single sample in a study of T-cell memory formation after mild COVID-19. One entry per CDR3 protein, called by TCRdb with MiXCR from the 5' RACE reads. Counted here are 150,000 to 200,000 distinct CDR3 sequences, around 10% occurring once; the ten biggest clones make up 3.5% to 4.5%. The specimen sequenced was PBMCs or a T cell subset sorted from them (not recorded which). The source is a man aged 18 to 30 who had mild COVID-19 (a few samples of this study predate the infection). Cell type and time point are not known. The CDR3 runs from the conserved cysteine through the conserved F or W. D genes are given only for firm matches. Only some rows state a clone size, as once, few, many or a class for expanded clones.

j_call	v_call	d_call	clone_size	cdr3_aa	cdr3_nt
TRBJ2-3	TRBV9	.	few	CASSMRGTQYF	TGTGCCAGCAGCATGCGGGGTACGCAGTATTTT
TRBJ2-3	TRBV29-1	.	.	CSVALSVDVDMQYF	TGCAGCGTCGCCCTCTCTGTGGACGTAGATATGCAGTATTTT
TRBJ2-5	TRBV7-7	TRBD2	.	CASQAGNQETQYF	TGTGCCAGCCAAGCGGGGAACCAAGAGACCCAGTACTTC
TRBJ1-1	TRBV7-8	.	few	CASSFRMNTEAFF	TGTGCCAGCAGCTTCCGAATGAACACTGAAGCTTTCTTT
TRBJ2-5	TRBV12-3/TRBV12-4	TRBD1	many	CASSRQGRAETQYF	TGTGCCAGCAGTCGACAGGGTCGGGCGGAGACCCAGTACTTC
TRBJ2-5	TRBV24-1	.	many	CATSDWTQSQETQYF	TGTGCCACCAGTGACTGGACCCAAAGTCAAGAGACCCAGTACTTC
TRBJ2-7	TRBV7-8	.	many	CASSFRRTSQSYEQYF	TGTGCCAGCAGCTTTCGAAGAACGTCGCAGTCCTACGAGCAGTACTTC
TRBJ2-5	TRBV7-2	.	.	CASSSSKQGWETQYF	TGTGCCAGCAGCTCAAGTAAACAGGGATGGGAGACCCAGTACTTC
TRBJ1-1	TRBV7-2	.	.	CASSFPSPQNTEAFF	TGTGCCAGCAGCTTCCCCAGCCCACAGAACACTGAAGCTTTCTTT
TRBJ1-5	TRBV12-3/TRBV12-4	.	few	CASSLEVVGQPQHF	TGTGCCAGCAGTTTAGAGGTTGTAGGGCAGCCCCAGCATTTT
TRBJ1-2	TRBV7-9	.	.	CASSGHGYTF	TGTGCCAGCAGCGGGCATGGCTACACCTTC
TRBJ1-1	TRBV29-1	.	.	CSVAGFPRANTEAFF	TGCAGCGTTGCAGGCTTTCCTAGGGCGAACACTGAAGCTTTCTTT
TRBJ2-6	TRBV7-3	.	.	CASSLWGSGANVLTF	TGTGCCAGCAGCTTATGGGGGTCTGGGGCCAACGTCCTGACTTTC
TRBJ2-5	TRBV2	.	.	CASTSTGQETQYF	TGTGCCAGCACCTCCACAGGTCAAGAGACCCAGTACTTC
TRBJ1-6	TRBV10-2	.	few	CATSTRAPGSPLHF	TGCGCCACTTCGACCCGGGCGCCAGGTTCACCCCTCCACTTT
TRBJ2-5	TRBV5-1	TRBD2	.	CASSSSTSGKETQYF	TGCGCCAGCAGCTCTTCGACTAGCGGGAAAGAGACCCAGTACTTC
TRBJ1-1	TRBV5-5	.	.	CASSPSWEEAFF	TGTGCCAGCAGCCCCAGTTGGGAGGAAGCTTTCTTT
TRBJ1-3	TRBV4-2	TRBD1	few	CASSQHGQGISGNTIYF	TGTGCCAGCAGCCAACATGGACAGGGGATCTCTGGAAACACCATATATTTT
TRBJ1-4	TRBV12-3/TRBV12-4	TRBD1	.	CASSPSGQEGEKLFF	TGTGCCAGCAGTCCATCGGGACAGGAGGGGGAAAAACTGTTTTTT
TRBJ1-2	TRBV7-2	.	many	CASSFRGDGYTF	TGTGCCAGCAGCTTCCGAGGGGATGGCTACACCTTC
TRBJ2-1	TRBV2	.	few	CASQPASSYNEQFF	TGTGCCAGCCAGCCCGCCAGCTCCTACAATGAGCAGTTCTTC
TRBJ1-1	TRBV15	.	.	CATSRQGNTEAFF	TGTGCCACCAGCAGACAGGGGAACACTGAAGCTTTCTTT
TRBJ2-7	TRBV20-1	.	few	CSAYGIGGLSF	TGCAGTGCCTACGGGATCGGGGGTTTGAGCTTC
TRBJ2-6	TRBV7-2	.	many	CASSSNVRGYSGANVLTF	TGTGCCAGCAGCTCCAACGTTCGAGGGTACTCTGGGGCCAACGTCCTGACTTTC
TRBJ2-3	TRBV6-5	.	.	CASSSPGATDTQYF	TGTGCCAGCAGTTCCCCGGGGGCAACAGATACGCAGTATTTT
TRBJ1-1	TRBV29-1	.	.	CSVEGQLNTEAFF	TGCAGCGTTGAAGGCCAGCTGAACACTGAAGCTTTCTTT
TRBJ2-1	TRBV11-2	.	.	CASSLPVGSYNEQFF	TGTGCCAGCAGCTTACCGGTGGGGTCCTACAATGAGCAGTTCTTC
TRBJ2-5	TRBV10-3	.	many	CAISESPEETQYF	TGTGCCATCAGTGAGTCGCCTGAAGAGACCCAGTACTTC
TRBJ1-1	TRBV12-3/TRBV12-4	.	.	CASSLQGRAEAFF	TGTGCCAGCAGTTTACAGGGGCGGGCTGAAGCTTTCTTT
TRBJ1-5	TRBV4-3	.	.	CASSQVTGVNQPQHF	TGCGCCAGCAGCCAAGTAACGGGGGTCAATCAGCCCCAGCATTTT
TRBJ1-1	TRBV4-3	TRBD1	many	CASSQGQGGANSEAFF	TGCGCCAGCAGCCAAGGTCAAGGGGGCGCAAACTCTGAAGCTTTCTTT
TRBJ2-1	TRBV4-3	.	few	CASSAGPGNEQFF	TGCGCCAGCAGCGCAGGGCCGGGCAATGAGCAGTTCTTC